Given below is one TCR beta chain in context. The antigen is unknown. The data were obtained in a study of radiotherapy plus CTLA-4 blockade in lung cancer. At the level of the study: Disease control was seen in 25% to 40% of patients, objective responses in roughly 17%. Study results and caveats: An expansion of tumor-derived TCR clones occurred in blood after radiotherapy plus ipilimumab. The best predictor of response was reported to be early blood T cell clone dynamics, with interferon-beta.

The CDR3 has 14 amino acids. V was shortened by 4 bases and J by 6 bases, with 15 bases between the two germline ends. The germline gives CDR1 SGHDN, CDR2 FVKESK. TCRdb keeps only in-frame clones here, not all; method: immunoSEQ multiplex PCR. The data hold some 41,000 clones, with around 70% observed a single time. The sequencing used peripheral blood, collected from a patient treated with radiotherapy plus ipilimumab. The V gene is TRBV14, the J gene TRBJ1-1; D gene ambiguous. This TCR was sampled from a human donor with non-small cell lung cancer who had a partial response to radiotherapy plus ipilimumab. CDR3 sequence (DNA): TGTGCCAGCAGCCGAACGGGGATAAACGCTGAAGCTTTCTTT. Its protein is CASSRTGINAEAFF.